Detailed here is one TCR beta chain. Its antigen is not identified. The CDR3 runs to 12 residues. V shed 0 bases and J 12 bases; nucleotides not matched to a gene: 5. Looked up from germline, CDR1 is SGHRS and CDR2 is YFSETQ. This sample was included in a study of early stage breast cancer tumors. Study-wide context: Around 10-fold was the mean read coverage per sample.

Assay: immunoSEQ multiplex PCR; the TCRdb copy retains only in-frame clones and omits some. The table includes fewer than 75,000 clones, roughly 80% detected once. Findings and limits, study-wide: Most shared enriched TCRB sequences were commonly generated ones.

The sequence came from a person aged 30 to 39 with breast cancer. This chain joins TRBV5-1 and TRBJ2-7; 8 bases align to TRBD2. The sample comprised blood. The CDR3 sequence is CASSLERTSWYF. The CDR3 DNA is TGCGCCAGCAGCTTGGAACGGACTAGCTGGTACTTC. Drawing the rest from reference TRBV5-1 and TRBJ2-7, the complete variable domain is KAGVTQTPRYLIKTRGQQVTLSCSPISGHRSVSWYQQTPGQGLQFLFEYFSETQRNKGNFPGRFSGRQFSNSRSEMNVSTLELGDSALYLCASSLERTSWYFGPGTRLTVT.